This T cell receptor (beta chain) stems from a study of T cell responses to AZD1222 COVID-19 vaccine. Study results and limitations: Close to half of spike-specific TCRs reportedly recognize unmutated variant regions. Spike-specific TCRs gained breadth and depth after people received two AZD1222 doses. Repertoires were obtained solely post-peak T cell response.

The CDR3 runs 16 residues. Losses at the gene ends were 4 bases for V and 0 bases for J; bases not matched to a gene: 4. The germline V gene encodes CDR1 SGHKS and CDR2 YYEKEE (reference sequence). For this clone: The antigen is not known.

The protocol was immunoSEQ multiplex PCR, while the TCRdb copy is restricted to in-frame clones and leaves out a portion. In the table there are 130,000 to 150,000 clones, roughly 90% of which are singletons. The sequenced sample was peripheral blood, obtained on day 0 of AZD1222 vaccination. The chain combines TRBV5-5 with TRBJ2-1, with 10 positions matching TRBD2. The clonotype originates from an adult in good health. CDR3 nucleotide sequence: TGTGCCAGCAGCCAACTAGCGGGAAGCTCCTACAATGAGCAGTTCTTC. Amino acid sequence: CASSQLAGSSYNEQFF.